This entry lists 24 T cell receptor beta chains sequenced from one sample in a study of neurological immune-mediated disorders. Via MiXCR, TCRdb re-called the 5' RACE reads, giving one row per CDR3 protein. The top ten hold under 4.5% of the sample, which has some 41,000 distinct CDR3 sequences, about 14% seen once. The sequenced sample consisted of CD4+ T cells from blood. These receptors all come from a woman aged 60-75 years with HTLV-1-associated myelopathy (HAM/TSP).

In its sample, this clonotype was seen many times. The chain recombines TRBV20-1 with TRBJ2-1; the match to TRBD2 covers 9 bases. V lost 4 bases and J lost 6; bases outside the gene matches: 4. In germline, CDR1 is DFQATT, CDR2 SNEGSKA (reference sequence). The CDR3 totals 13 residues. The CDR3, as DNA: TGCAGTGCTACTCGGACTAGCGTCAATGAGCAGTTCTTC. As protein: CSATRTSVNEQFF.

Many counts were recorded for this clonotype. This chain uses TRBV7-9 with TRBJ1-2; D remains unclear. The germline V and J ends were trimmed by 1 base and 4 bases, with 10 bases remaining between them. The CDR3 totals 14 residues. Germline V gene data show CDR1 as SEHNR and CDR2 as FQNEAQ (reference sequence). CDR3 nucleotide sequence: TGTGCCAGCAGCTTAGAAGTACCCAGCTATGGCTACACCTTC. It is translated as CASSLEVPSYGYTF.

This clonotype was observed at least ten times. The chain uses TRBV5-1 and TRBJ2-1, with unresolved D. V lost 1 base to trimming and J lost 3 bases, with 11 bases between them. Germline V CDR1 and CDR2: SGHRS, YFSETQ. There are 15 residues in the CDR3. The CDR3 nucleotides read TGCGCCAGCAGCTTGTTCGGACCTAGCTACAATGAGCAGTTCTTC. Translated, it gives CASSLFGPSYNEQFF.

This clonotype was seen many times. CDR3 sequence: CASSQVGRGASTGELFF. The CDR3 DNA reads as TGCGCCAGCAGCCAAGTGGGGCGGGGGGCCAGCACCGGGGAGCTGTTTTTT. The J gene is TRBJ2-2, the V gene TRBV4-1; 8 bases are a match to TRBD2. The germline gives CDR1 MGHRA, CDR2 YSYEKL. CDR3 length: 17 amino acids. The J segment lost 4 bases and the V segment lost 1 base, leaving 8 bases of the junction unmatched.

This clonotype was counted many times. The V and J genes are TRBV29-1 and TRBJ1-1, with D possibly TRBD1 on 5 matching bases. The CDR3 is made up of 14 amino acids. Germline CDR1 is SQVTM and CDR2 is ANQGSEA. V was shortened by 0 bases and J by 11 bases, with 19 bases between the two germline ends. For the CDR3, the DNA is TGCAGCGTTGAAGAAAGGTCCGGGTGGGGGTTGGCTTTCTTT. Protein sequence: CSVEERSGWGLAFF.

This clonotype has a count of ten or more. J is TRBJ2-1 and V is TRBV5-5; possible D gene TRBD2, 7 bases. The ends were cut back, 0 bases at V and 0 bases at J, with 13 bases in the middle. Germline V gene data show CDR1 as SGHKS and CDR2 as YYEKEE (reference sequence). The CDR3 contains 17 residues. DNA of the CDR3: TGTGCCAGCAGCTTGGTCGGGGGGCCTAGCTCCTACAATGAGCAGTTCTTC. Amino acids: CASSLVGGPSSYNEQFF.

This clonotype was observed once. This chain connects TRBV14 to TRBJ1-6; D is undetermined. From germline, CDR1 is SGHDN and CDR2 FVKESK. Trimming shortened V by 5 bases and J by 7 bases, and 18 bases separated the two germline ends. This CDR3 contains 16 residues. The CDR3 region is CASSYPVGSSNSPLHF. CDR3 coding DNA: TGTGCCAGCAGCTACCCTGTAGGCAGCTCCAATTCACCCCTCCACTTT.

This clonotype was recorded many times. V usage is TRBV5-1 and J usage is TRBJ2-3; possibly TRBD1 for D (6 bases). This CDR3 region has 17 residues. Trimming took off 1 base at V and 3 bases at J, with 18 bases between the two ends. The V gene's germline CDR1 is SGHRS and CDR2 YFSETQ. DNA of the CDR3: TGCGCCAGCAGCTTGAGGGCACAGGGACACCTAACAGATACGCAGTATTTT. It specifies CASSLRAQGHLTDTQYF. Full variable domain (rest looked up from reference TRBV5-1 and TRBJ2-3): KAGVTQTPRYLIKTRGQQVTLSCSPISGHRSVSWYQQTPGQGLQFLFEYFSETQRNKGNFPGRFSGRQFSNSRSEMNVSTLELGDSALYLCASSLRAQGHLTDTQYFGPGTRLTVL.

The sample holds many counts of this clonotype. The chain carries TRBV5-1 and TRBJ2-3; weak D call: TRBD1 (6 bases). The germline V gene encodes CDR1 SGHRS and CDR2 YFSETQ. V lost 2 bases, J lost 0 bases, and 7 bases lay in between. The CDR3 totals 14 residues. CDR3 sequence: CASSLDRSTDTQYF. In DNA, the CDR3 is TGCGCCAGCAGCTTAGACAGGAGCACAGATACGCAGTATTTT.

V is TRBV29-1 and J is TRBJ2-7; 14 positions match TRBD2. This CDR3 region has 12 residues. V shed 6 bases, J shed 6 bases, and the junction held 1 base outside the gene matches. Germline loops: CDR1 SQVTM, CDR2 ANQGSEA. The CDR3 loop is CSVGTSGGEQYF. Here the CDR3 DNA reads TGCAGCGTGGGGACTAGCGGGGGCGAGCAGTACTTC.

This clonotype was seen ten or more times. The V gene is TRBV9, the J gene TRBJ1-3; D ambiguous. CDR3 length: 17 residues. Germline V lookup: CDR1 SGDLS, CDR2 YYNGEE. The ends were cut back, 0 bases at V and 4 bases at J, with 17 bases in the middle. The CDR3 spells CASSVVPWLGSGNTIYF. CDR3 sequence (DNA): TGTGCCAGCAGCGTAGTACCTTGGCTGGGCTCGGGAAACACCATATATTTT.

In its sample, this clonotype was seen many times. V usage is TRBV20-1 and J usage is TRBJ2-1, with D possibly being TRBD2 (5 bases). The CDR3 length is 12 residues. Deletions cut 1 base from V and 14 bases from J, with 15 bases between. Germline CDR1 is DFQATT and CDR2 is SNEGSKA (reference sequence). CDR3 in amino acids: CSARAPTNEEFF. In DNA, the CDR3 is TGCAGTGCTAGAGCACCGACTAACGAGGAGTTCTTC.

This clonotype was seen a handful of times. This chain links TRBV12-3 or TRBV12-4 with TRBJ2-1; TRBD2 aligns across 14 bases. The CDR3 spans 16 residues. V lost 5 bases and J lost 6; bases outside the gene matches: 6. As DNA, the CDR3 is TGTGCCAGCAGTCCCCGGACTAGCGGGGGGATCAATGAGCAGTTCTTC. Protein: CASSPRTSGGINEQFF.

This clonotype has ten or more counts. The chain is built from TRBV12-5 and TRBJ2-7, with TRBD1 identical over 11 bases. This CDR3 region has 20 residues. Germline assignment: CDR1 LGHNT and CDR2 FRNRAP. The trim removed 1 base at V and 1 base at J, leaving 15 bases unmatched. The CDR3 sequence is CASGLAPRWTGGLGSYEQYF. The DNA for the CDR3 is TGTGCTAGTGGTTTGGCCCCACGCTGGACAGGGGGCCTGGGGTCCTACGAGCAGTACTTC.

This clonotype was seen at least ten times. The chain joins TRBV11-3 to TRBJ2-1; TRBD2 might be the D (6 bases). Trimming took off 5 bases at V and 10 bases at J, with 18 bases between the two ends. The CDR3 consists of 14 residues. The germline CDR1 and CDR2 sequences are SGHNT and YENEEA. The CDR3 region is CASSPGTPKWEQFF. In nucleotides, the CDR3 is TGTGCCAGCAGCCCCGGGACTCCCAAGTGGGAGCAGTTCTTC.

This clonotype came up many times. The chain employs TRBV20-1 and TRBJ2-3; 10 bases map to TRBD2. The germline CDR1 and CDR2 sequences are DFQATT and SNEGSKA (reference sequence). J was trimmed by 0 bases and V by 8 bases; bases with no gene match: 8. There are 15 residues in the CDR3. The DNA for the CDR3 is TGCAGTCTACTAGCGGGGACCTCTAGCACAGATACGCAGTATTTT. Its protein is CSLLAGTSSTDTQYF.

Only a few counts were recorded for this clonotype. The rearrangement uses TRBV3-1 and TRBJ1-1; the D gene is possibly TRBD1 (6 bases). The CDR3 contains 14 residues. Trimming removed 2 bases from V and 4 bases from J, with 11 bases in between. In germline, CDR1 is LGHDT, CDR2 YNNKEL (reference sequence). The CDR3 DNA sequence: TGTGCCAGCAGCCAACAGGGGATGGGCACTGAAGCTTTCTTT. The encoded protein is CASSQQGMGTEAFF.

This clonotype appeared many times. The chain joins TRBV14 to TRBJ1-5; D unresolved. This CDR3 contains 13 residues. The V gene lost 5 bases and the J gene lost 3 bases, with 8 bases spanning the gap. The V gene's germline CDR1 is SGHDN and CDR2 FVKESK. DNA for the CDR3: TGTGCCAGCAGCGGGGAAGCCAATCAGCCCCAGCATTTT. Protein product: CASSGEANQPQHF.

This clonotype was detected many times. The chain carries TRBV7-3 and TRBJ2-3, with unresolved D. The CDR3 sequence is 15 residues long. Germline loops: CDR1 SGHTA, CDR2 FQGTGA. Trimming shortened V by 3 bases and J by 0 bases, and 10 bases separated the two germline ends. The CDR3 DNA reads as TGTGCCAGCAGCTTCGACGGAACTAGCACAGATACGCAGTATTTT. It is translated as CASSFDGTSTDTQYF.

This chain connects TRBV20-1 to TRBJ2-3; D gene unclear. Germline loops: CDR1 DFQATT, CDR2 SNEGSKA (reference sequence). The V gene lost 2 bases and the J gene lost 1 base, with 13 bases spanning the gap. The CDR3 has 15 amino acids. Here the CDR3 DNA reads TGCAGTGCTAGAAAACCCCTATCGGGCACAGATACGCAGTATTTT. As protein: CSARKPLSGTDTQYF.

This clonotype was counted ten times or more. The chain carries TRBV7-9 and TRBJ1-2; the match to TRBD1 covers 10 bases. The germline V gene has CDR1 SEHNR and CDR2 FQNEAQ (reference sequence). Losses at the gene ends were 1 base for V and 4 bases for J; bases not matched to a gene: 6. The CDR3 runs to 16 residues. The CDR3 bases are TGTGCCAGCAGCTTAGGTCCCGGGACAGGGGCCTATGGCTACACCTTC. This encodes CASSLGPGTGAYGYTF.

This clonotype has a count of ten or more. The V call is TRBV20-1, the J call TRBJ2-1; 10 bases fit TRBD2. The CDR3 totals 20 residues. V was clipped by 0 bases and J by 2 bases; unmatched bases: 16. Germline V gene lookup returns CDR1 DFQATT and CDR2 SNEGSKA (reference sequence). The CDR3 region is CSARDYRGFTSGVAYNEQFF. CDR3 in DNA: TGCAGTGCTAGAGATTATAGGGGATTCACTAGCGGGGTAGCCTACAATGAGCAGTTCTTC.

As for this clonotype: A read error may produce the germline difference seen at one junction end. The chain joins TRBV5-1 to TRBJ2-3, with 8 bases that match TRBD1. This CDR3 has 15 residues. The germline V gene encodes CDR1 SGHRS and CDR2 YFSETQ. The CDR3 here is CARSLGDRWADTQYF. CDR3 coding DNA: TGTGCCAGAAGCTTGGGGGACAGGTGGGCAGATACGCAGTATTTT.

The sample holds many counts of this clonotype. The chain employs TRBV6-5 and TRBJ1-6; D is uncertain. V shed 7 bases and J shed 8 bases, with 21 bases lying between them. The CDR3 extends over 16 amino acids. The V gene's germline CDR1 is MNHEY and CDR2 SVGAGI. CDR3 DNA sequence: TGTGCCAGCACCATTAGGAGCCGGCAGTTGGATTCACCCCTCCACTTT. It translates to CASTIRSRQLDSPLHF.